The rows below give T cell receptor beta chains drawn from one sample of a study of blood T cell repertoires in COVID-19. TCRdb's copy holds only in-frame clones and misses some; the assay was immunoSEQ multiplex PCR. Of about 100,000 clones listed, approximately 81% are singletons. Source material: peripheral blood. All receptors come from a human donor in a cohort sampled during active COVID-19. Each CDR3 is given with its conserved first and last residue. The order of the fields is CDR3 DNA, CDR3 protein, D gene, V gene, clone size, J gene. D genes are given only for firm matches. Some rows mark clone size as missing; the rest say once, few, many or name a class of expanded clone.

CDR3nt: TGTGCCATCAGAGCGGGACAGGGCAATCAGCCCCAGCATTTT
CDR3aa: CAIRAGQGNQPQHF
d_gene: TRBD1
v_gene: TRBV10-3
abundance: .
j_gene: TRBJ1-5

CDR3nt: TGTGCCATCGGGCTAGGCCCCAGGGAAGAGACCCAGTACTTC
CDR3aa: CAIGLGPREETQYF
d_gene: .
v_gene: TRBV10-3
abundance: .
j_gene: TRBJ2-5

CDR3nt: TGCGCCAGCAGTAACGAACTAGCGAGAGCCACAGATACGCAGTATTTT
CDR3aa: CASSNELARATDTQYF
d_gene: TRBD2
v_gene: TRBV5-1
abundance: .
j_gene: TRBJ2-3

CDR3nt: TGCGCCAGCAGAGGGGGGGTAGCAGTCTCCTACGAGCAGTACTTC
CDR3aa: CASRGGVAVSYEQYF
d_gene: .
v_gene: TRBV5-1
abundance: .
j_gene: TRBJ2-7

CDR3nt: TGTGCCAGTAGTCCCGGGGCTGGGGCCAACGTCCTGACTTTC
CDR3aa: CASSPGAGANVLTF
d_gene: .
v_gene: TRBV19
abundance: .
j_gene: TRBJ2-6

CDR3nt: TGCGCCAGCAGTGAGTCCGACAGGGGGCGACCCTACGAGCAGTACTTC
CDR3aa: CASSESDRGRPYEQYF
d_gene: TRBD1
v_gene: TRBV10-2
abundance: .
j_gene: TRBJ2-7

CDR3nt: TGTGCCAGCAGCTTGCCACAGAATAGCAATCAGCCCCAGCATTTT
CDR3aa: CASSLPQNSNQPQHF
d_gene: .
v_gene: TRBV5-6
abundance: .
j_gene: TRBJ1-5

CDR3nt: TGTGCCAGTAGTTCCGTAGCGGGGGGACTGTACAATGAGCAGTTCTTC
CDR3aa: CASSSVAGGLYNEQFF
d_gene: TRBD2
v_gene: TRBV19
abundance: .
j_gene: TRBJ2-1

CDR3nt: TGTGCTAGTGGTTTGGTAATGACTAGCGGGTGGGACAATGAGCAGTTCTTC
CDR3aa: CASGLVMTSGWDNEQFF
d_gene: TRBD2
v_gene: TRBV12-5
abundance: few
j_gene: TRBJ2-1

CDR3nt: TGCGCCAGCAGCTTGGCCGTAGGGGGATCTGGAAACACCATATATTTT
CDR3aa: CASSLAVGGSGNTIYF
d_gene: .
v_gene: TRBV5-1
abundance: .
j_gene: TRBJ1-3

CDR3nt: TGTGCCAGCAGCTTGTGGGGGGGGCCCCAGTTTGAGCAGTTCTTC
CDR3aa: CASSLWGGPQFEQFF
d_gene: .
v_gene: TRBV7-2
abundance: once
j_gene: TRBJ2-1

CDR3nt: TGTGCCAGCAGTAAGGACTATTCGGAGACCCAGTACTTC
CDR3aa: CASSKDYSETQYF
d_gene: .
v_gene: TRBV6-5
abundance: .
j_gene: TRBJ2-5

CDR3nt: TGTGCCAGCAGGCGACCGGGACAGGGGTCCTACGAGCAGTACTTC
CDR3aa: CASRRPGQGSYEQYF
d_gene: TRBD1
v_gene: TRBV2
abundance: .
j_gene: TRBJ2-7

CDR3nt: TGCGCCAGCAGCCAAGATCGGGGGGCGCGGGCTTTCTTT
CDR3aa: CASSQDRGARAFF
d_gene: .
v_gene: TRBV4-3
abundance: .
j_gene: TRBJ1-1

CDR3nt: TGTGCCAGCAGCCCACGGGTAGCGGGGGGCGCCGTCTACGAGCAGTACTTC
CDR3aa: CASSPRVAGGAVYEQYF
d_gene: TRBD2
v_gene: TRBV11-2
abundance: .
j_gene: TRBJ2-7

CDR3nt: TGTGCCAGCAGTTCCCGACAGGGAGAGCACTATGGCTACACCTTC
CDR3aa: CASSSRQGEHYGYTF
d_gene: TRBD1
v_gene: TRBV6-5
abundance: .
j_gene: TRBJ1-2

CDR3nt: TGTGCCAGCAGCAGCCTCAGCGGTAGCACAGATACGCAGTATTTT
CDR3aa: CASSSLSGSTDTQYF
d_gene: .
v_gene: TRBV6-5
abundance: .
j_gene: TRBJ2-3

CDR3nt: TGTGCCAGCAGGGACAACGACTACGAGCAGTACTTC
CDR3aa: CASRDNDYEQYF
d_gene: .
v_gene: TRBV2
abundance: .
j_gene: TRBJ2-7

CDR3nt: TGTGCCAGCACCAGAGGGACAGGGTATAATTCACCCCTCCACTTT
CDR3aa: CASTRGTGYNSPLHF
d_gene: TRBD1
v_gene: TRBV6-5
abundance: few
j_gene: TRBJ1-6

CDR3nt: TGTGCCTGGAGAGCCCGGGGGGGCTATGGCTACACCTTC
CDR3aa: CAWRARGGYGYTF
d_gene: .
v_gene: TRBV30
abundance: .
j_gene: TRBJ1-2

CDR3nt: TGTGCCAGCCGGGGACTAGCGGGAGGTTTAGGCTACGAGCAGTACTTC
CDR3aa: CASRGLAGGLGYEQYF
d_gene: TRBD2
v_gene: TRBV27
abundance: few
j_gene: TRBJ2-7

CDR3nt: TGCGCCACCCGAAACTCAGGGAACACTGAAGCTTTCTTT
CDR3aa: CATRNSGNTEAFF
d_gene: .
v_gene: TRBV10-2
abundance: .
j_gene: TRBJ1-1

CDR3nt: TGTGCCACCAGTGAACATAGACAGGGAAAATTGAAATCACCCCTCCACTTT
CDR3aa: CATSEHRQGKLKSPLHF
d_gene: TRBD1
v_gene: TRBV24-1
abundance: .
j_gene: TRBJ1-6

CDR3nt: TGTGCCAGCTCCCCCCCAGGGGGGAATAGCAATCAGCCCCAGCATTTT
CDR3aa: CASSPPGGNSNQPQHF
d_gene: TRBD1
v_gene: TRBV18
abundance: .
j_gene: TRBJ1-5

CDR3nt: TGTGCCACCAGCAGAGGATCGGGAGTTCCCTACAATGAGCAGTTCTTC
CDR3aa: CATSRGSGVPYNEQFF
d_gene: .
v_gene: TRBV15
abundance: .
j_gene: TRBJ2-1

CDR3nt: TGTGCCAGCCACCTAGAGATAAGCACAGATACGCAGTATTTT
CDR3aa: CASHLEISTDTQYF
d_gene: .
v_gene: TRBV2
abundance: .
j_gene: TRBJ2-3

CDR3nt: TGTGCCATCATTATGGACAGGGGCAACTATGGCTACACCTTC
CDR3aa: CAIIMDRGNYGYTF
d_gene: TRBD1
v_gene: TRBV10-3
abundance: few
j_gene: TRBJ1-2

CDR3nt: TGCGCCAGCAGCCAAGATCCGGCGGGGCAGACAGATACGCAGTATTTT
CDR3aa: CASSQDPAGQTDTQYF
d_gene: .
v_gene: TRBV4-3
abundance: few
j_gene: TRBJ2-3

CDR3nt: TGTGCCAGCAACCCAGGGGGCGCGGTGCCCTACGAGCAGTACTTC
CDR3aa: CASNPGGAVPYEQYF
d_gene: TRBD1
v_gene: TRBV6-5
abundance: .
j_gene: TRBJ2-7

CDR3nt: TGTGCCACCAGTGACTTTTACAATGAGCAGTTCTTC
CDR3aa: CATSDFYNEQFF
d_gene: .
v_gene: TRBV24-1
abundance: .
j_gene: TRBJ2-1

CDR3nt: TGTGCCTGGAGTGTAGGAGGCTCCCCTTGGAGCTCTGGAAACACCATATATTTT
CDR3aa: CAWSVGGSPWSSGNTIYF
d_gene: .
v_gene: TRBV30
abundance: .
j_gene: TRBJ1-3

CDR3nt: TGTGCCAGTAGTACATCGTCCGGGGCTGGAAACACCATATATTTT
CDR3aa: CASSTSSGAGNTIYF
d_gene: .
v_gene: TRBV19
abundance: .
j_gene: TRBJ1-3